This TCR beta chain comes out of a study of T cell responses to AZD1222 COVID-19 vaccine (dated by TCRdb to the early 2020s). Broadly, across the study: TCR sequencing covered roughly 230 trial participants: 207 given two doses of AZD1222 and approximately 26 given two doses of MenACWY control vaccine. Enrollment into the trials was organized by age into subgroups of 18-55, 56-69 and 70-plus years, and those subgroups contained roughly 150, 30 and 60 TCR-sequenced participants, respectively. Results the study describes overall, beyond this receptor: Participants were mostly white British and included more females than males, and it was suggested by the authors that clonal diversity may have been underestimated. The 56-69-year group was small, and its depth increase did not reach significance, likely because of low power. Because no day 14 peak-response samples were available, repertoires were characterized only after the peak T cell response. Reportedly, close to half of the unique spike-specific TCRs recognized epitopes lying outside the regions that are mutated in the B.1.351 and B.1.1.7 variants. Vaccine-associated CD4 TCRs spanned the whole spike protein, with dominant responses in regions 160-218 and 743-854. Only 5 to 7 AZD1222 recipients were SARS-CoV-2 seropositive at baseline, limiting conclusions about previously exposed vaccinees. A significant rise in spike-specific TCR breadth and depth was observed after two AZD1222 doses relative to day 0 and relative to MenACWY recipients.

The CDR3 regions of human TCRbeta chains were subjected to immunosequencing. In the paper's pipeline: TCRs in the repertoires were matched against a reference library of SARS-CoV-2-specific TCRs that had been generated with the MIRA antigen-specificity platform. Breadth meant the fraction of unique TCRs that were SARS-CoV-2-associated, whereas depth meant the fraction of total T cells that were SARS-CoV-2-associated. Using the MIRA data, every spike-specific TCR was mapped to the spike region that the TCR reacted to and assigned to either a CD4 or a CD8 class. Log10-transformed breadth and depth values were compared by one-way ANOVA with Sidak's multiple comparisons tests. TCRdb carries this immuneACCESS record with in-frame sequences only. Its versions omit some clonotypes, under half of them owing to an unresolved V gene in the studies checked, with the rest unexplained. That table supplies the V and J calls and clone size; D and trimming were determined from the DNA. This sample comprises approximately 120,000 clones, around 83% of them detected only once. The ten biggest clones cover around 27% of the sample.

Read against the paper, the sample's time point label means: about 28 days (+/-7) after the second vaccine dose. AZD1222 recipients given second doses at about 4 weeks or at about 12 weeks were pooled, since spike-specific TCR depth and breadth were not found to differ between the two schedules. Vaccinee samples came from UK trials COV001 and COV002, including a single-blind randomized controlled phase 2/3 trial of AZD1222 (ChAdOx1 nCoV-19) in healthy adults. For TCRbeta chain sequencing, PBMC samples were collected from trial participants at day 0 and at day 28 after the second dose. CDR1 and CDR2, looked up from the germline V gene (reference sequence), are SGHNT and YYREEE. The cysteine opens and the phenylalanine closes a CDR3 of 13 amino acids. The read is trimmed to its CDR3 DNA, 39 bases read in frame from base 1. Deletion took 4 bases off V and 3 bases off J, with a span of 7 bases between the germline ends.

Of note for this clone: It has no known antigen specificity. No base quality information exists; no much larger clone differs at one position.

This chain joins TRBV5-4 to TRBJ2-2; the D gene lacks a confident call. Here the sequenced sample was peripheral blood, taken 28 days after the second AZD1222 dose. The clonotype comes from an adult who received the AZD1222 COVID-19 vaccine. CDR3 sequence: CASSPRDTGELFF. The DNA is TGTGCCAGCAGCCCTAGGGACACCGGGGAGCTGTTTTTT.